The clone carrying this T cell receptor (beta chain) is classed as medium-sized. Its antigen is unknown. The data were taken from a study of memory CD4+ T cells and cytomegalovirus serostatus. Overall study context: Of the healthy Belgian adults, eight or nine were CMV seropositive and 20 to 30 seronegative.

Measured with immunoSEQ multiplex PCR; TCRdb has only the in-frame clones, and not every one. This sample yields 55,000 to 75,000 clones, of which around 83% are seen a single time; around 0.9% belongs to the top ten. Study findings and constraints: Suggested: most of the CMV-linked TCR signature lies in CD4+ memory cells.

Single viable CD3+CD4+CD8-CD45RO+ cells were sorted as the memory CD4+ T cells. Serum IgG to CMV pp150, pp28, p38 and p52 defined serostatus. CD4+ T cells were isolated by positive magnetic selection. The length of the CDR3 is 13 residues. Germline CDR1 reads SGHTS; CDR2 reads YDEGEE. Trimming removed 1 base from V and 6 bases from J, with 8 bases in between. Input material: memory CD4+ T cells from blood. The sequence was collected from an adult in good health and CMV-seronegative. The V call is TRBV5-8, the J call TRBJ1-5; D is possibly TRBD1 (6 bases). The CDR3 sequence: CASSLNRAQPQHF. CDR3 sequence (DNA): TGTGCCAGCAGCTTGAACAGGGCTCAGCCCCAGCATTTT.